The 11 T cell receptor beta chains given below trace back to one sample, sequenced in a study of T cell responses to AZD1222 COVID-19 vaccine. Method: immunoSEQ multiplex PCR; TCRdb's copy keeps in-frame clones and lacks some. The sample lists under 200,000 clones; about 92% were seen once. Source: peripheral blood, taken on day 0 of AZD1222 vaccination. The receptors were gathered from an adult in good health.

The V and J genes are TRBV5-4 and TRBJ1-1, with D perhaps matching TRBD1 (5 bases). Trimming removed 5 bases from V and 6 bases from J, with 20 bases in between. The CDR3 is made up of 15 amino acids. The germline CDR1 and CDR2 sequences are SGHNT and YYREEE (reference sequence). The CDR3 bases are TGTGCCAGCAGTCCTACCGCGGGGGTGAGGGCTGAAGCTTTCTTT. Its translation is CASSPTAGVRAEAFF.

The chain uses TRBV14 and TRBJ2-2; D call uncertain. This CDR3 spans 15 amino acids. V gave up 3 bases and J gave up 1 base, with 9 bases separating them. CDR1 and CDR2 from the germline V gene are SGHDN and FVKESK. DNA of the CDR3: TGTGCCAGCAGCCATTTCAACGGGAACACCGGGGAGCTGTTTTTT. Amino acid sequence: CASSHFNGNTGELFF.

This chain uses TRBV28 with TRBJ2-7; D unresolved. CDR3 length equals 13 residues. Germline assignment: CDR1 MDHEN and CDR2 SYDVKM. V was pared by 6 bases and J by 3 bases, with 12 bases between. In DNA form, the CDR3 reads TGTGCCAGCAGCTCTGGTAGTGGCTACGAGCAGTACTTC. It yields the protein CASSSGSGYEQYF.

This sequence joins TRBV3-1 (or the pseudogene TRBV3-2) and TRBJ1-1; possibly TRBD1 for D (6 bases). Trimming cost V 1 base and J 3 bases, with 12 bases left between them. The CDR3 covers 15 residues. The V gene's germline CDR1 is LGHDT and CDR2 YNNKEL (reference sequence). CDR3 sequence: CASSQVRGYDTEAFF. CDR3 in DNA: TGTGCCAGCAGCCAAGTCAGGGGTTACGACACTGAAGCTTTCTTT.

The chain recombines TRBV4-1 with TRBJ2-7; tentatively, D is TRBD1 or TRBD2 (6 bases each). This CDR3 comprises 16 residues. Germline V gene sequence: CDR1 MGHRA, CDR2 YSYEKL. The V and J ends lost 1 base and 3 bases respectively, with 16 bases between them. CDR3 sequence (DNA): TGCGCCAGCAGCCAAGGGGGTGGAGGGGGACTCTACGAGCAGTACTTC. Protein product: CASSQGGGGGLYEQYF.

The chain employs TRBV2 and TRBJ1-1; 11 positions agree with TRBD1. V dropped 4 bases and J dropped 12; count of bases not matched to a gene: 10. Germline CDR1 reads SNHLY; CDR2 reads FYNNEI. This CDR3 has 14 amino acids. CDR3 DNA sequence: TGTGCCAGCAGTGCCTATCCGGACAGGGGGCTGACTTTCTTT. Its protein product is CASSAYPDRGLTFF. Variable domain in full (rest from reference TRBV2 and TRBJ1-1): EPEVTQTPSHQVTQMGQEVILRCVPISNHLYFYWYRQILGQKVEFLVSFYNNEISEKSEIFDDQFSVERPDGSNFTLKIRSTKLEDSAMYFCASSAYPDRGLTFFGQGTRLTVV.

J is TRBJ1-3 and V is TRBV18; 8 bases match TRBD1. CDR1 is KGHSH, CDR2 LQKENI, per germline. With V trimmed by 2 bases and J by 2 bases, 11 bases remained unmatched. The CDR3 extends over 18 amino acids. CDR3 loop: CASSPTDSGTGAGNTIYF. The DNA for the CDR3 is TGTGCCAGCTCACCAACAGATTCCGGGACAGGCGCTGGAAACACCATATATTTT. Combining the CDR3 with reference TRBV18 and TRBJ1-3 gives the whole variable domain NAGVMQNPRHLVRRRGQEARLRCSPMKGHSHVYWYRQLPEEGLKFMVYLQKENIIDESGMPKERFSAEFPKEGPSILRIQQVVRGDSAAYFCASSPTDSGTGAGNTIYFGEGSWLTVV.

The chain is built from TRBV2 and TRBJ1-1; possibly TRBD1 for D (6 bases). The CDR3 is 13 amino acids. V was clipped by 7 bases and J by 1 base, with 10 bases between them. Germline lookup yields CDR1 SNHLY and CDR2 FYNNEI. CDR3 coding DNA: TGTGCCAGCAACGGGGGGCGGAACACTGAAGCTTTCTTT. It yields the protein CASNGGRNTEAFF.

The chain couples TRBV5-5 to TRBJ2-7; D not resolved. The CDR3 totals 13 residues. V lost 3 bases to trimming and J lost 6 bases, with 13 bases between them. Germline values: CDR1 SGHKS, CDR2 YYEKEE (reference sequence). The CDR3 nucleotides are TGTGCCAGCAGCTACCCAGGTTCGATCGAGCAGTACTTC. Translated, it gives CASSYPGSIEQYF. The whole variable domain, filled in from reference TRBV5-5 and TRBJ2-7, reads DAGVTQSPTHLIKTRGQQVTLRCSPISGHKSVSWYQQVLGQGPQFIFQYYEKEERGRGNFPDRFSARQFPNYSSELNVNALLLGDSALYLCASSYPGSIEQYFGPGTRLTVT.

The CDR3 bases are TGCGCCAGCAGCTTGACAGGGGATAGGATGAACACTGAAGCTTTCTTT. This sequence encodes CASSLTGDRMNTEAFF. The chain uses TRBV5-1 and TRBJ1-1; 7 nucleotides match TRBD1. This CDR3 has 16 residues. Germline V lookup: CDR1 SGHRS, CDR2 YFSETQ. J was trimmed by 0 bases and V by 1 base; bases with no gene match: 6.

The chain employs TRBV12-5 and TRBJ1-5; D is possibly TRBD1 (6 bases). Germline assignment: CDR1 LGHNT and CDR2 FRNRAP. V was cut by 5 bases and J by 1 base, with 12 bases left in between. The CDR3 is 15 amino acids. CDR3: CASGLGQTSNQPQHF. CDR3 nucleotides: TGTGCTAGTGGTCTCGGACAGACAAGCAATCAGCCCCAGCATTTT. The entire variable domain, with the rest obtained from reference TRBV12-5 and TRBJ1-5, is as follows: DARVTQTPRHKVTEMGQEVTMRCQPILGHNTVFWYRQTMMQGLELLAYFRNRAPLDDSGMPKDRFSAEMPDATLATLKIQPSEPRDSAVYFCASGLGQTSNQPQHFGDGTRLSIL.